This T cell receptor beta chain is from a study of long-term antiretroviral therapy in people with HIV. General study points: When set beside controls, HIV repertoires had CDR3 length ranges that were narrower. Post-ART, diversity grew, though it stayed under transplant donor control levels.

The table lists this clone with a count of one. What it binds is unknown. Version v3.0 of the immunoSEQ assay ran at survey level. Sequencing aimed at roughly 40,000-55,000 T-cell genomes per sample. This table comes from immunoSEQ multiplex PCR, and its TCRdb copy is limited to in-frame clones, with some not included. The sample consists of some 15,000 clones, 70% to 85% of them appearing once. CDR3 size: 14 residues. V was trimmed by 5 bases and J by 0 bases, leaving 11 bases between them. Germline V gene sequence: CDR1 SQVTM, CDR2 ANQGSEA. This chain connects TRBV29-1 to TRBJ2-1, with D perhaps given as TRBD1 or TRBD2 (5 bases each). This specimen was unsorted PBMCs, taken 0.4 years after starting antiretroviral therapy. The sequence derives from a man younger than 45 with HIV. The CDR3 nucleotides are TGCAGCGTTAACGAGGGGATCTCCTACAATGAGCAGTTCTTC. It encodes CSVNEGISYNEQFF.